This entry lists 10 T cell receptor beta chains sequenced from one sample in a study of T cells in Graves' hyperthyroidism and ophthalmopathy (dated by TCRdb to between 2017 and 2020). The receptor library was made with multiplex PCR. The sample was run on an Illumina HiSeq 2000. TCR beta CDR3 regions were amplified from RNA transcripts. The first round of RT-PCR for the TCR CDR3 was performed with the HTBI primer set and the Qiagen OneStep RT-PCR kit. TCRdb applied fastp at Q25 and MiXCR to the public reads, then kept only in-frame beta chains. Rows are combined by CDR3 protein, so each entry shows the most common genes and DNA. The sample has around 350,000 distinct CDR3 sequences on record, under 20% of them singletons. The ten largest clonotypes hold 3.7% of the sample. Sequenced material: blood. These receptors were obtained from a woman aged 18 to 35 with Graves' hyperthyroidism.

This clonotype was counted a few times. This chain uses TRBV6-1 with TRBJ2-5; D unresolved. CDR3 length: 14 residues. CDR1 and CDR2 from the germline V gene are MNHNS and SASEGT. V shed 5 bases and J shed 1 base, with 11 bases lying between them. CDR3 region: CASSTYTRQETQYF. Here the CDR3 DNA reads TGTGCCAGCAGTACGTATACCCGCCAAGAGACCCAGTACTTC.

The chain employs TRBV6-1 and TRBJ1-1; D is undetermined. Germline values: CDR1 MNHNS, CDR2 SASEGT. Deletions cut 8 bases from V and 0 bases from J, with 16 bases between. The CDR3 spans 15 residues. CDR3 nucleotide sequence: TGTGCCAGCGGTCCGGCAGGCCGAATGAACACTGAAGCTTTCTTT. Protein: CASGPAGRMNTEAFF.

This clonotype was observed at least ten times. This chain joins TRBV7-9 and TRBJ1-1; perhaps TRBD1 as D (6 bases). Germline CDR1 SEHNR, CDR2 FQNEAQ (reference sequence). This CDR3 has 12 amino acids. V lost 1 base to trimming and J lost 11 bases, with 11 bases between them. CDR3 residues: CASSLDAGDAFF. The CDR3 nucleotides are TGTGCCAGCAGCTTAGATGCAGGGGATGCTTTCTTT.

The chain recombines TRBV10-1 with TRBJ2-5; D is ambiguous. Looked up from germline, CDR1 is WNHNN and CDR2 is SYGVQD (reference sequence). The ends were cut back, 3 bases at V and 1 base at J, with 6 bases in the middle. The CDR3 has 13 amino acids. CDR3 sequence (DNA): TGCGCCAGCAGTGAAGACTTCCAAGAGACCCAGTACTTC. Translating it yields CASSEDFQETQYF.

This clonotype was counted many times. The chain uses TRBV28 and TRBJ1-2; D remains unclear. The CDR3 sequence is 16 residues long. Trimming took off 3 bases at V and 4 bases at J, with 18 bases between the two ends. Germline CDR1 is MDHEN and CDR2 is SYDVKM. The CDR3 region is CASSLRLKPLIYGYTF. The CDR3 DNA reads as TGTGCCAGCAGTTTGCGACTTAAGCCCTTAATCTATGGCTACACCTTC.

Ten or more counts support this clonotype. The chain combines TRBV27 with TRBJ1-2, with unresolved D. Between the trimmed V and J ends, which lost 3 bases and 0 bases, there was a span of 8 bases. The CDR3 covers 14 residues. Germline V gene data show CDR1 as MNHEY and CDR2 as SMNVEV (reference sequence). CDR3 protein: CASSFLQSNYGYTF. In nucleotides, the CDR3 is TGTGCCAGCAGTTTTCTCCAATCTAACTATGGCTACACCTTC.

This clonotype was seen ten or more times. The chain couples TRBV29-1 to TRBJ1-1, with a possible D match to TRBD1 (5 bases). This CDR3 region has 13 residues. V dropped 3 bases and J dropped 4 bases, with 12 bases sitting between them. In germline, CDR1 is SQVTM, CDR2 ANQGSEA. In DNA form, the CDR3 reads TGCAGCGTTGACAGGGTGGGAAGCACTGAAGCTTTCTTT. Protein product: CSVDRVGSTEAFF.

This clonotype was recorded many times. The rearrangement joins TRBV6-1 to TRBJ1-5, with D hard to call. The CDR3 has 13 residues. Germline V gives CDR1 MNHNS, CDR2 SASEGT. With 5 bases removed from V and 7 bases from J, the gap between germline ends came to 12 bases. The CDR3: CASSPFGLQPQHF. The CDR3 nucleotides are TGTGCCAGCAGTCCCTTTGGGTTGCAGCCCCAGCATTTT.

There are a few counts of this clonotype. The J gene is TRBJ2-2, the V gene TRBV20-1; D may be TRBD1 (5 bases). The CDR3 totals 14 residues. Looked up from germline, CDR1 is DFQATT and CDR2 is SNEGSKA (reference sequence). The V end was cut by 2 bases, the J end by 5 bases, with 12 bases between. As DNA, the CDR3 is TGCAGTGCTAGATCAGGGTTCGGGACCGGGGAGCTGTTTTTT. Its protein product is CSARSGFGTGELFF.

The V and J genes are TRBV12-3 or TRBV12-4 and TRBJ2-7; D possibly corresponds to TRBD2 (7 bases). This CDR3 is 16 amino acids long. The V end was cut by 4 bases, the J end by 6 bases, with 22 bases between. CDR3 residues: CASSSLGGGRRVEQYF. DNA of the CDR3: TGTGCCAGCAGTTCACTAGGGGGGGGGCGCCGGGTCGAGCAGTACTTC.